This T cell receptor (beta chain) was captured by sequencing in a study of response to subunit inactivated influenza vaccine. After removal of 4 bases from V and 4 bases from J, the junction contained 10 bases not matched to a gene. The CDR3 runs to 16 residues. CDR1 and CDR2 (germline): MGHRA, YSYEKL. Findings and limits, study-wide: T cells newly recruited by each seasonal influenza vaccination are few, the authors suggested.

From the RT-PCR reads, TCRdb called clonotypes with MiXCR, one entry per CDR3 protein. The sample carries about 800,000 distinct CDR3 sequences, about 20% recorded once. Only a few counts were recorded for this clonotype. What it recognizes is unknown. The sequence came from a middle-aged man who received an inactivated influenza vaccine. The sequencing used PBMCs from blood, collected 5 days after vaccination. This chain uses TRBV4-1 with TRBJ2-5; 9 nucleotides agree with TRBD2. CDR3 sequence: CASSPVGLAGRETQYF. The CDR3 region has the DNA TGCGCCAGCAGCCCGGTGGGGCTAGCGGGGAGAGAGACCCAGTACTTC.